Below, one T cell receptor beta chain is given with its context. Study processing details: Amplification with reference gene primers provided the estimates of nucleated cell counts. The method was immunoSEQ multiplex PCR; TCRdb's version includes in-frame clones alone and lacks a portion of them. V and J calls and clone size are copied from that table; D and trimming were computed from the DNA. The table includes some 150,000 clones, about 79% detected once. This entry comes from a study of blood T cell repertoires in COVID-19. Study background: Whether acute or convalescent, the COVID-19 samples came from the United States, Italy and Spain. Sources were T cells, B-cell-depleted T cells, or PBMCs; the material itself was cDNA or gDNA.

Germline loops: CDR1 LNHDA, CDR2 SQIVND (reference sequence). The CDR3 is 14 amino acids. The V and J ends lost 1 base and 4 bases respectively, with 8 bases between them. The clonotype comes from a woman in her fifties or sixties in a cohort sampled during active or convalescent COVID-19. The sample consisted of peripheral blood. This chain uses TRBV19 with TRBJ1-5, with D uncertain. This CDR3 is CASSIVEQNQPQHF. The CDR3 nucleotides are TGTGCCAGTAGTATAGTCGAACAGAATCAGCCCCAGCATTTT. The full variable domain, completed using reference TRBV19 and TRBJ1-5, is DGGITQSPKYLFRKEGQNVTLSCEQNLNHDAMYWYRQDPGQGLRLIYYSQIVNDFQKGDIAEGYSVSREKKESFPLTVTSAQKNPTAFYLCASSIVEQNQPQHFGDGTRLSIL.